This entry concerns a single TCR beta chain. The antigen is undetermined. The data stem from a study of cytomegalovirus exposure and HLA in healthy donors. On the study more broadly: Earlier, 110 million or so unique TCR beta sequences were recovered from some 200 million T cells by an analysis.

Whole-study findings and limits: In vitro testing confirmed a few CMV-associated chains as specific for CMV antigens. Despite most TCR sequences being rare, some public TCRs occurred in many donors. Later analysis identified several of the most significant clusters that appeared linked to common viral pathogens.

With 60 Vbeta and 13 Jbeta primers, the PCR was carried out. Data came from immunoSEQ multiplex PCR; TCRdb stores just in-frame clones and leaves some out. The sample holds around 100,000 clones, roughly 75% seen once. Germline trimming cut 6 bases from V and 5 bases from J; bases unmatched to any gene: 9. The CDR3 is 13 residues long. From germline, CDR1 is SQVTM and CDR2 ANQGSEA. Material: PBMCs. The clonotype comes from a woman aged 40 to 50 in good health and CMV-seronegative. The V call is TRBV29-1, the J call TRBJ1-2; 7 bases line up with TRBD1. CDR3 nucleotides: TGCAGCGTGCAACCGGGACAGTCATATGGCTACACCTTC. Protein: CSVQPGQSYGYTF.